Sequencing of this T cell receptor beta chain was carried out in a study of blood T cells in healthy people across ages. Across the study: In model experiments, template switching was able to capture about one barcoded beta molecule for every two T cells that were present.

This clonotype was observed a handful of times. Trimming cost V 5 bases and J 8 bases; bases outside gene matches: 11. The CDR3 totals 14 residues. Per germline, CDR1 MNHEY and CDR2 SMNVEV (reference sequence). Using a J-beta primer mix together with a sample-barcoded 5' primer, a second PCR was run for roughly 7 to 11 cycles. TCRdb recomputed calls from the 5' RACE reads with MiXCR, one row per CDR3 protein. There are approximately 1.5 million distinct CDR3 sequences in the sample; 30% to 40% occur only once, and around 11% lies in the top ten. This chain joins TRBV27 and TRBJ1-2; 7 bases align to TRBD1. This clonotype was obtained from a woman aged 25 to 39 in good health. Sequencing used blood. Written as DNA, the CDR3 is TGTGCCAGCAGTCCCAGTCCCGGGACAGTAGGCTACACCTTC. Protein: CASSPSPGTVGYTF.